Sequencing of this TCR beta chain was carried out in a study of cytomegalovirus exposure and HLA in healthy donors. Regarding the study as a whole: In a later analysis, DRB1 alleles had the most associated TCRs; HLA-C alleles the fewest. Excluded were some V segments that proved indistinguishable, including TRBV6-2 and TRBV6-3.

This clone was picked up a small number of times. Its target is not known. It was with 60 Vbeta and 13 Jbeta primers that the PCR ran. The table came from immunoSEQ multiplex PCR; TCRdb's copy has only in-frame clones and leaves some out. The sample carries over 100,000 clones, approximately 80% recorded once. The CDR3 has 14 amino acids. Germline loops: CDR1 SGHTA, CDR2 FQGNSA. V was clipped by 4 bases and J by 2 bases, with 12 bases between them. Sample: PBMCs. The V call is TRBV7-2, the J call TRBJ2-7; a possible D gene is TRBD2 (5 bases). The sequence came from a woman in her late teens or twenties in good health and CMV-seropositive. The CDR3 is CASSSNRAAYEQYF. The DNA for the CDR3 is TGTGCCAGCAGCTCGAACCGAGCGGCCTACGAGCAGTACTTC.